In its sample, the clone carrying this T cell receptor beta chain was seen once. The sample has other DNA sequences that encode this CDR3 too. V lost 0 bases to trimming and J lost 0 bases, with 7 bases between them. The germline V gene has CDR1 SGHRS and CDR2 YFSETQ. The CDR3 runs 15 residues. This sample is part of a study of blood T cell repertoires in COVID-19. Data came from immunoSEQ multiplex PCR; TCRdb stores just in-frame clones and leaves some out. The sample lists some 300,000 clones, about 85% seen once, with around 4.2% in the top ten. What was sequenced was peripheral blood. The chain links TRBV5-1 to TRBJ2-1; D uncertain. The source is a woman aged 45 to 65 with active or convalescent COVID-19. The CDR3: CASSLDLSSYNEQFF. The CDR3, as DNA: TGCGCCAGCAGCTTGGATTTGAGCTCCTACAATGAGCAGTTCTTC.